This TCR beta chain was obtained from a study of cytomegalovirus exposure and HLA in healthy donors. Study conclusions and caveats: V segments that were indistinguishable, TRBV6-2 and TRBV6-3 among them, were omitted from analysis.

This CDR3 region has 12 residues. Trimming left V 1 base short and J 8 bases short, with 7 bases between. Germline values: CDR1 MNHNS, CDR2 SASEGT. This clone was recorded once. Its matching antigen is unknown. PCR amplification relied on 60 Vbeta primers (plus 13 Jbeta primers). Measured with immunoSEQ multiplex PCR; TCRdb has only the in-frame clones, and not every one. The sample shows about 110,000 clones, approximately 83% of them seen only once. This receptor was identified in a man aged 40-49 years in good health and CMV-seronegative. The V gene is TRBV6-1, the J gene TRBJ2-3; no definite D call. What was sequenced was PBMCs. The CDR3 DNA is TGTGCCAGCAGTGAAGGACGGAGTACGCAGTATTTT. This gives the protein CASSEGRSTQYF.